These 27 T cell receptor beta chains originate from one sample sequenced in a study of CD8+CD57+ T cells in acquired aplastic anemia listed by TCRdb under 2018. The sequencing machine was an Illumina HiSeq 2000. Profiling of TCR beta VDJ combinations and CDR3 sequences used genomic DNA as the template. TCRdb took the public reads, trimmed them with fastp at Q25, ran MiXCR for clone calling and kept in-frame beta chains. Rows with one shared CDR3 protein collapse into an entry with the most common genes and DNA. The sample table records about 110,000 distinct CDR3 sequences; roughly 51% of these occur just once. The ten largest clones capture 30% to 35% of the sample. Sequencing was done on a sample of sorted CD4+, CD8+, or CD8+CD57+ T cells (not recorded which) from PBMCs. These TCRs come from a human donor in good health, serving as a control.

This clonotype was observed at least ten times. The J gene is TRBJ2-5, the V gene TRBV13; D is ambiguous. CDR1 is PRHDT and CDR2 is FYEKMQ in the germline V gene (reference sequence). V lost 4 bases, J lost 5 bases, and 11 bases lay in between. The CDR3 has 13 amino acids. The CDR3 spells CASSSRTVETQYF. Written as DNA, the CDR3 is TGTGCCAGCAGCTCAAGGACGGTGGAGACCCAGTACTTC.

The chain links TRBV12-3 or TRBV12-4 to TRBJ1-5, with 7 bases that match TRBD1. V lost 6 bases to trimming and J lost 7 bases; unmatched junction nucleotides: 6. The CDR3 consists of 13 residues. The CDR3 spells CASRYRGGQPQHF. CDR3 nucleotide sequence: TGTGCCAGCAGGTACAGGGGTGGGCAGCCCCAGCATTTT.

This clonotype was found many times. This rearrangement joins TRBV3-1 to TRBJ2-5, with D possibly TRBD2 on 5 matching bases. V lost 0 bases to trimming and J lost 2 bases, with 10 bases between them. This CDR3 is 15 amino acids long. Per the germline V gene, CDR1 is LGHDT and CDR2 is YNNKEL (reference sequence). Here the CDR3 reads CASSQEPGLQETQYF. The CDR3 DNA follows: TGTGCCAGCAGCCAAGAGCCGGGATTACAAGAGACCCAGTACTTC.

The sample holds one count of this clonotype. The chain is built from TRBV24-1 and TRBJ1-5; 9 positions agree with TRBD1. Germline-derived CDR1 and CDR2 are KGHDR and SFDVKD. The CDR3 has 15 amino acids. Unmatched junction bases numbered 3, after V lost 4 bases and J lost 3 bases. The CDR3 spells CATSDGTGINQPQHF. Written as DNA, the CDR3 is TGTGCCACCAGTGACGGGACAGGGATCAATCAGCCCCAGCATTTT.

The CDR3 region is CASRTGGNQPQHF. The CDR3 bases are TGTGCCAGCAGAACGGGAGGCAATCAGCCCCAGCATTTT. The J gene is TRBJ1-5, the V gene TRBV10-3; D gene uncertain. Trimming left V 10 bases short and J 2 bases short, with 12 bases between. The CDR3 runs 13 residues. Germline V lookup: CDR1 ENHRY, CDR2 SYGVKD.

This clonotype showed up many times. The rearrangement links TRBV11-2 to TRBJ2-7, with 10 bases identical to TRBD1. Losses at the gene ends were 1 base for V and 3 bases for J; bases not matched to a gene: 3. Germline V gives CDR1 SGHAT, CDR2 FQNNGV. This CDR3 contains 15 residues. CDR3: CASSLGTGGRYEQYF. The DNA for the CDR3 is TGTGCCAGCAGCTTAGGGACAGGGGGTCGCTACGAGCAGTACTTC.

This clonotype was observed many times. The V call is TRBV6-5, the J call TRBJ1-5; D perhaps matches TRBD1 (5 bases). Germline CDR1 and CDR2: MNHEY and SVGAGI. Trimming removed 0 bases from V and 1 base from J, with 10 bases in between. This CDR3 is 16 amino acids long. The CDR3 spells CASSYSGGDSNQPQHF. CDR3 in DNA: TGTGCCAGCAGTTACTCGGGAGGGGACAGCAATCAGCCCCAGCATTTT.

This chain uses TRBV7-8 with TRBJ2-2, with a weak D call TRBD2 (6 bases). Per the germline V gene, CDR1 is SGHVS and CDR2 is FQNEAQ. This CDR3 contains 15 residues. V was trimmed by 7 bases and J by 5 bases, leaving 17 bases between them. CDR3 sequence (DNA): TGTGCCAGCATCCCTCGAACTAGCTGGACCGGGGAGCTGTTTTTT. This gives the protein CASIPRTSWTGELFF.

This clonotype has a count of ten or more. The chain recombines TRBV30 with TRBJ2-7; maybe TRBD1 (6 bases). The CDR3 covers 13 residues. V lost 0 bases and J lost 5, with 11 bases in between. Germline CDR1 is GTSNPN and CDR2 is SVGIG (reference sequence). CDR3 loop: CAWSVGRGDEQYF. The DNA of the CDR3 is TGTGCCTGGAGTGTAGGCAGGGGTGACGAGCAGTACTTC.

This rearrangement joins TRBV29-1 to TRBJ2-7, with D perhaps assigned TRBD1 or TRBD2 (5 bases each). The CDR3 runs to 12 residues. Trimming pared 7 bases from V and 6 bases from J, leaving 16 bases between. Germline lookup yields CDR1 SQVTM and CDR2 ANQGSEA. The CDR3 loop is CSALGTNREQYF. In nucleotides, the CDR3 is TGCAGCGCCCTCGGGACCAATCGCGAGCAGTACTTC.

This clonotype was seen a handful of times. The chain couples TRBV4-2 to TRBJ2-2, with TRBD2 identical over 8 bases. The CDR3 extends over 14 amino acids. Germline CDR1 reads LGHNA; CDR2 reads YNFKEQ. J gave up 5 bases and V 5 bases, and 4 bases lay outside the gene matches. Here the CDR3 DNA reads TGTGCCAGCAGCTTTAGCGGGGCTACCGGGGAGCTGTTTTTT. Its translation: CASSFSGATGELFF.

In this sample, this clonotype turned up a few times. One end of the junction fails to match germline, which may point to a read error. The chain is built from TRBV10-3 and TRBJ2-2; perhaps TRBD2 as D (5 bases). The CDR3 runs to 14 residues. Germline V gene sequence: CDR1 ENHRY, CDR2 SYGVKD. The CDR3 protein is CAIAAQRNTGELLF. The CDR3 DNA sequence: TGTGCCATCGCGGCCCAGAGGAACACCGGGGAGCTGCTTTTT.

This clonotype has ten or more counts. The chain is built from TRBV30 and TRBJ1-2; D unclear. The CDR3 sequence is 13 residues long. Trimming took 0 bases from V and 2 from J, leaving 7 bases between them. From germline, CDR1 is GTSNPN and CDR2 SVGIG (reference sequence). The CDR3 region is CAWSVGTNYGYTF. The CDR3 DNA follows: TGTGCCTGGAGTGTTGGTACCAACTATGGCTACACCTTC.

The genes are TRBV5-5 and TRBJ1-5; perhaps TRBD1 as D (5 bases). This CDR3 contains 15 residues. Germline CDR1 and CDR2: SGHKS and YYEKEE (reference sequence). Trimming cost V 7 bases and J 3 bases, with 17 bases left between them. The CDR3 sequence: CASFVTGETNQPQHF. The CDR3 bases are TGTGCCAGCTTCGTGACGGGGGAAACCAATCAGCCCCAGCATTTT. Based on the CDR3 plus reference TRBV5-5 and TRBJ1-5, the full variable domain is DAGVTQSPTHLIKTRGQQVTLRCSPISGHKSVSWYQQVLGQGPQFIFQYYEKEERGRGNFPDRFSARQFPNYSSELNVNALLLGDSALYLCASFVTGETNQPQHFGDGTRLSIL.

The J gene is TRBJ2-1, the V gene TRBV29-1; 10 positions match TRBD1. The V segment lost 6 bases and the J segment 0 bases; nucleotides outside the gene matches: 8. The CDR3 contains 16 residues. CDR1 and CDR2 (germline): SQVTM, ANQGSEA. The CDR3 DNA is TGCAGCGTCATAACGGACAGGGGGGGCTCCTACAATGAGCAGTTCTTC. Its protein product is CSVITDRGGSYNEQFF.

This clonotype was found many times. The V call is TRBV15, the J call TRBJ2-5; D unresolved. Germline-derived CDR1 and CDR2 are LNHNV and YYDKDF (reference sequence). The V end was cut by 1 base, the J end by 2 bases, with 8 bases between. The CDR3 runs to 14 residues. The CDR3 loop is CATSRASQQETQYF. As DNA, the CDR3 is TGTGCCACCAGCAGAGCTAGTCAGCAAGAGACCCAGTACTTC.

In its sample, this clonotype was seen many times. CDR3 bases: TGTGCCAGCAGCTTGGAAGCGGGGCCTCAAGAGACCCAGTACTTC. Its protein is CASSLEAGPQETQYF. The chain combines TRBV11-2 with TRBJ2-5; TRBD2 agrees at 7 bases. Unmatched junction bases numbered 6, after V lost 3 bases and J lost 2 bases. The CDR3 is 15 amino acids. Germline V gene sequence: CDR1 SGHAT, CDR2 FQNNGV.

This clonotype has a count of ten or more. The chain employs TRBV12-3 or TRBV12-4 and TRBJ1-1; unclear D gene. V was shortened by 6 bases and J by 8 bases, with 19 bases between the two germline ends. The CDR3 totals 14 residues. CDR3 bases: TGTGCCAGCAGCATTCTGGGATCGACGGTAGAAGCTTTCTTT. As protein: CASSILGSTVEAFF.

The chain is built from TRBV7-2 and TRBJ2-2, with D hard to call. There are 13 residues in the CDR3. Germline V gene data show CDR1 as SGHTA and CDR2 as FQGNSA. The V gene lost 1 base and the J gene lost 8 bases, with 8 bases spanning the gap. The CDR3 DNA reads as TGTGCCAGCAGCTTAGGGCGAGGTGGGGAGCTGTTTTTT. This gives the protein CASSLGRGGELFF. The full variable domain, in which reference TRBV7-2 and TRBJ2-2 provide the parts outside the CDR3, is GAGVSQSPSNKVTEKGKDVELRCDPISGHTALYWYRQSLGQGLEFLIYFQGNSAPDKSGLPSDRFSAERTGGSVSTLTIQRTQQEDSAVYLCASSLGRGGELFFGEGSRLTVL.

This clonotype was counted many times. CDR3 residues: CASSLSGVGQPQHF. The CDR3 DNA sequence: TGTGCCAGCAGTCTTTCGGGGGTCGGTCAGCCCCAGCATTTT. The chain carries TRBV12-3 or TRBV12-4 and TRBJ1-5, with TRBD1 as a possible D gene (5 bases). The CDR3 has 14 amino acids. V shed 5 bases and J shed 6 bases, with 14 bases lying between them.

The table lists this clonotype with many counts. V gene TRBV27 combines with J gene TRBJ2-7, with a tentative D call TRBD2 (6 bases). This CDR3 is built from 16 residues. Per germline, CDR1 MNHEY and CDR2 SMNVEV (reference sequence). V was cut by 2 bases and J by 4 bases, with 18 bases left in between. The CDR3 DNA sequence: TGTGCCAGCAGTTTAGGTGTTCGGGGGAAGGCTTACGAGCAGTACTTC. This codes for CASSLGVRGKAYEQYF.

This clonotype was found many times. The chain has TRBV11-2 and TRBJ2-5; no firm D call. Between the trimmed V and J ends, which lost 6 bases and 5 bases, there was a span of 13 bases. This CDR3 has 13 residues. The germline V gene has CDR1 SGHAT and CDR2 FQNNGV. The chain's CDR3 is CASRVVGKETQYF. For the CDR3, the DNA is TGTGCCAGCAGGGTGGTAGGGAAGGAGACCCAGTACTTC.

This clonotype was seen a handful of times. This sequence may be a read error, since a much larger clone differs from it by one base. V is TRBV7-6 and J is TRBJ2-3, with D possibly TRBD1 on 7 matching bases. The V gene's germline CDR1 is SGHVS and CDR2 FNYEAQ. CDR3 length: 14 residues. Trimming took off 5 bases at V and 7 bases at J, with 16 bases between the two ends. The CDR3, as DNA: TGTGCCAGCAGCGGCAGGGGGGCCGCAAATACGCAGTATTTT. The encoded protein is CASSGRGAANTQYF.

The chain combines TRBV7-3 with TRBJ2-1; D gene ambiguous. Per the germline V gene, CDR1 is SGHTA and CDR2 is FQGTGA. This CDR3 comprises 14 residues. V was cut by 5 bases and J by 3 bases, with 11 bases left in between. CDR3 loop: CASSRLAGYNEQFF. As DNA, the CDR3 is TGTGCCAGCAGCCGCCTGGCAGGCTACAATGAGCAGTTCTTC.

Turning to this clonotype: The germline gene is not matched at one end of the junction; a read error may be the cause. This rearrangement joins TRBV10-3 to TRBJ1-2; D is ambiguous. Germline V gene lookup returns CDR1 ENHRY and CDR2 SYGVKD. This CDR3 is built from 14 residues. The CDR3 loop is CAISERLANYGHTF. As DNA, the CDR3 is TGTGCCATCAGTGAACGACTGGCTAACTATGGCCACACCTTC.

The chain is built from TRBV9 and TRBJ1-2; 8 bases align to TRBD1. The CDR3 covers 15 residues. The junction had 7 bases not matched to a gene; V was cut back by 4 bases and J by 2 bases. Germline CDR1 SGDLS, CDR2 YYNGEE. CDR3 DNA: TGTGCCAGCAGCATAGCGTGGACAGGGAACTATGGCTACACCTTC. Translating gives CASSIAWTGNYGYTF.

A single count supports this clonotype. The rearrangement uses TRBV2 and TRBJ1-4, with TRBD1 as a possible D gene (5 bases). The CDR3 has 14 residues. CDR1 and CDR2 (germline): SNHLY, FYNNEI. V shed 8 bases and J shed 6 bases, with 16 bases lying between them. The CDR3 nucleotides are TGTGCCAGCGGGCGCGTGGGGCGGGATGAAAAACTGTTTTTT. It codes for CASGRVGRDEKLFF.